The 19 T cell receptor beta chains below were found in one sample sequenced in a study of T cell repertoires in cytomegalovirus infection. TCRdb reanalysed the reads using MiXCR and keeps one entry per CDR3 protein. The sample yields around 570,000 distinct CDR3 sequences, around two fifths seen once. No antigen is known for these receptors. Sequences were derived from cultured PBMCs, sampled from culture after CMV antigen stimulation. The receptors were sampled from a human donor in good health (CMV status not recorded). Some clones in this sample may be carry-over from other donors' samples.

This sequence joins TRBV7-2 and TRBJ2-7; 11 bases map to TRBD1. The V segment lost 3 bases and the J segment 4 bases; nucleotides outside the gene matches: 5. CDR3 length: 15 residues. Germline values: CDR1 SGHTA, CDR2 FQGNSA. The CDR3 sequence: CASSLSGQGAYEQYF. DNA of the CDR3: TGTGCCAGCAGCTTGTCCGGACAGGGGGCGTACGAGCAGTACTTC.

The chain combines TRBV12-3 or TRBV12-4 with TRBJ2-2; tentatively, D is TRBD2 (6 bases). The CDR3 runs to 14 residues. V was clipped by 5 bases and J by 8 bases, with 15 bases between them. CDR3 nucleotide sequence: TGTGCCAGCAGTCCCCAACTAGCTACGGGGGAGCTGTTTTTT. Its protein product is CASSPQLATGELFF.

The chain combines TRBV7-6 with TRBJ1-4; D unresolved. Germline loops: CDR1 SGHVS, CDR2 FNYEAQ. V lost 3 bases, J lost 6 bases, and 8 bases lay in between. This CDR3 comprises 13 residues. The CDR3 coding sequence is TGTGCCAGCAGCTTCAATCGGGATGAAAAACTGTTTTTT. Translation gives CASSFNRDEKLFF.

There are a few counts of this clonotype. In nucleotides, the CDR3 is TGTGCCACCCAAACTAGCGGAGGCACAGATACGCAGTATTTT. This sequence encodes CATQTSGGTDTQYF. V and J are TRBV7-9 and TRBJ2-3; 8 positions match TRBD2. The junction had 7 bases not matched to a gene; V was cut back by 10 bases and J by 1 base. CDR3 length: 14 residues. Germline V lookup: CDR1 SEHNR, CDR2 FQNEAQ (reference sequence).

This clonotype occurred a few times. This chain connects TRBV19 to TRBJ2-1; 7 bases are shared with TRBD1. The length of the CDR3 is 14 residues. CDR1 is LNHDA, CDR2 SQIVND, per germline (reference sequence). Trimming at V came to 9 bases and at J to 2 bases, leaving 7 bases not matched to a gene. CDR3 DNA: TGTGCCAGCCCTGACAGGGATGCCTACAATGAGCAGTTCTTC. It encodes CASPDRDAYNEQFF.

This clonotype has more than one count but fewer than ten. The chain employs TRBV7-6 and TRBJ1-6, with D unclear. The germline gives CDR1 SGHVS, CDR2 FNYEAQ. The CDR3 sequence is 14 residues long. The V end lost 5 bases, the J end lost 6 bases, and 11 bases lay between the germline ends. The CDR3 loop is CASSLGLGNSPLHF. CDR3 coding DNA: TGTGCCAGCAGCCTCGGACTGGGTAATTCACCCCTCCACTTT.

CDR3 loop: CAGRRTDTYEQYF. As DNA, the CDR3 is TGTGCCGGGCGTCGGACGGATACCTACGAGCAGTACTTC. The chain recombines TRBV5-3 with TRBJ2-7; D is undetermined. TRBV5-3 has ORF status, its function being uncertain. V dropped 10 bases and J dropped 2 bases, with 16 bases sitting between them. The CDR3 totals 13 residues.

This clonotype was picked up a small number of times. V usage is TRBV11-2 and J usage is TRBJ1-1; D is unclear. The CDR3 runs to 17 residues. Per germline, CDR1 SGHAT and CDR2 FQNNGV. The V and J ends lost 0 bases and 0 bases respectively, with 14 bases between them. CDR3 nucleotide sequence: TGTGCCAGCAGCTTAGATGGGGTTAATAGGATGAACACTGAAGCTTTCTTT. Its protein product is CASSLDGVNRMNTEAFF.

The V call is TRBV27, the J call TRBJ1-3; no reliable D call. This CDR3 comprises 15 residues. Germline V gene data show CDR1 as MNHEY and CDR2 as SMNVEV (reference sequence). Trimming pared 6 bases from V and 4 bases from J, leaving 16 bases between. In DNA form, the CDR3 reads TGTGCCAGCAGGCCCTCTGGTGGGTACGGAAACACCATATATTTT. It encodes CASRPSGGYGNTIYF.

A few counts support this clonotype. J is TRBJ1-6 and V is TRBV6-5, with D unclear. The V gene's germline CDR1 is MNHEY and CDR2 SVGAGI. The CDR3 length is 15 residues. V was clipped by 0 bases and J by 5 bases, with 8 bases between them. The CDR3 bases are TGTGCCAGCAGTTACTCTGGACGGAATAATTCACCCCTCCACTTT. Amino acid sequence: CASSYSGRNNSPLHF.

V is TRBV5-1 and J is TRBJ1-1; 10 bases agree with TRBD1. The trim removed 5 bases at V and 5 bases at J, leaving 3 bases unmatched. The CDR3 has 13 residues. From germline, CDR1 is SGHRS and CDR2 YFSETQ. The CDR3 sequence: CASRGQGRTEAFF. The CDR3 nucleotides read TGCGCCAGCAGGGGACAGGGGAGGACTGAAGCTTTCTTT.

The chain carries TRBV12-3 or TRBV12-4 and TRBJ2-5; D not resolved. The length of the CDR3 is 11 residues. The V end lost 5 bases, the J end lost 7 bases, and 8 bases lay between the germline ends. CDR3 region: CASSPKGTQYF. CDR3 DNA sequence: TGTGCCAGCAGTCCTAAGGGGACCCAGTACTTC.

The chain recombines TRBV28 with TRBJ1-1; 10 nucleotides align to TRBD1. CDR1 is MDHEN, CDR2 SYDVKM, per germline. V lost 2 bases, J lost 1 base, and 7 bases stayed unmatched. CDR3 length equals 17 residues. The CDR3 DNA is TGTGCCAGCAGTTTAGGGGGACAGGGGACGCGGAACACTGAAGCTTTCTTT. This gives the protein CASSLGGQGTRNTEAFF.

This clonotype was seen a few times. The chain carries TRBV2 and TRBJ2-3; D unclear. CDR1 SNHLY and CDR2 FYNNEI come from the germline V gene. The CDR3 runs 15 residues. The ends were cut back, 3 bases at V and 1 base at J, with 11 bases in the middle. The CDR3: CASSEFSGGTDTQYF. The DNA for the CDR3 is TGTGCCAGCAGTGAGTTTAGTGGGGGCACAGATACGCAGTATTTT. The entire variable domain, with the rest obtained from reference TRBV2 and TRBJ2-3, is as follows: EPEVTQTPSHQVTQMGQEVILRCVPISNHLYFYWYRQILGQKVEFLVSFYNNEISEKSEIFDDQFSVERPDGSNFTLKIRSTKLEDSAMYFCASSEFSGGTDTQYFGPGTRLTVL.

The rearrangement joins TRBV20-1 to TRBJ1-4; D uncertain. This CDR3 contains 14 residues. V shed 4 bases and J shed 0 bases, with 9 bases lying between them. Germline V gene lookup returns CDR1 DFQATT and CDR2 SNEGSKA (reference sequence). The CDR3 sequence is CSAKTAATNEKLFF. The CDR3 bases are TGCAGTGCTAAAACAGCAGCAACTAATGAAAAACTGTTTTTT.

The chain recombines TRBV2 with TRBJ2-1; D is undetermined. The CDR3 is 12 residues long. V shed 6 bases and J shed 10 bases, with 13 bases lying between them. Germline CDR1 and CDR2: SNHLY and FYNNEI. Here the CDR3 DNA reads TGTGCCAGCAGCCGCCCGGAGAAGGAGCAGTTCTTC. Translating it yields CASSRPEKEQFF. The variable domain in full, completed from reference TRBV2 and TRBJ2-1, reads EPEVTQTPSHQVTQMGQEVILRCVPISNHLYFYWYRQILGQKVEFLVSFYNNEISEKSEIFDDQFSVERPDGSNFTLKIRSTKLEDSAMYFCASSRPEKEQFFGPGTRLTVL.

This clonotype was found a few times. CDR3 loop: CASSIPRQNLLGELFF. As DNA, the CDR3 is TGTGCCAGCAGCATACCTAGGCAGAACCTACTCGGGGAGCTGTTTTTT. The rearrangement uses TRBV11-2 and TRBJ2-2; D uncertain. The germline V gene has CDR1 SGHAT and CDR2 FQNNGV. V lost 5 bases to trimming and J lost 7 bases, with 20 bases between them. The length of the CDR3 is 16 residues.

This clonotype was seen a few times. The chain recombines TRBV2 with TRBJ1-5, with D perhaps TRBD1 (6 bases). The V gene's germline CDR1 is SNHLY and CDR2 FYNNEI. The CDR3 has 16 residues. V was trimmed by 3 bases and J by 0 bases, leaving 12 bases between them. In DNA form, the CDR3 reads TGTGCCAGCAGTGATATGGGACAATTTAGCAATCAGCCCCAGCATTTT. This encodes CASSDMGQFSNQPQHF.

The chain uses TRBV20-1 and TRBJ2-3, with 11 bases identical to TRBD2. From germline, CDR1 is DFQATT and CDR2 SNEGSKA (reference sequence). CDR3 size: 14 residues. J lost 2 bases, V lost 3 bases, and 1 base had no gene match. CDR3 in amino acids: CSARGLADTDTQYF. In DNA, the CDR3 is TGCAGTGCTAGGGGACTAGCGGACACAGATACGCAGTATTTT.